These 30 T cell receptor beta chains originate from one sample sequenced in a study of cytomegalovirus exposure and HLA in healthy donors. The primer mix had 60 Vbeta and 13 Jbeta primers. Clones were sequenced by immunoSEQ multiplex PCR, and TCRdb holds only the in-frame ones, with some missing. In total, the table holds under 120,000 clones. What was sequenced was PBMCs. These receptors were taken from a man in his fifties in good health and CMV-seronegative.

V is TRBV27 and J is TRBJ2-1, with 7 bases aligning to TRBD2. With V trimmed by 6 bases and J by 5 bases, 7 bases remained unmatched. Looked up from germline, CDR1 is MNHEY and CDR2 is SMNVEV (reference sequence). This CDR3 has 14 amino acids. The CDR3 region is CASRMGGIHNEQFF. The CDR3 DNA reads TGTGCCAGCAGGATGGGGGGGATCCACAATGAGCAGTTCTTC.

This sequence joins TRBV5-1 and TRBJ1-2, with a tentative D call TRBD1 (5 bases). The germline V and J ends were trimmed by 1 base and 4 bases, with 14 bases remaining between them. The length of the CDR3 is 15 residues. Germline CDR1 reads SGHRS; CDR2 reads YFSETQ. The CDR3: CASSLTGERGYGYTF. For the CDR3, the DNA is TGCGCCAGCAGCTTGACGGGGGAGAGGGGCTATGGCTACACCTTC. The full variable domain, in which reference TRBV5-1 and TRBJ1-2 provide the parts outside the CDR3, is KAGVTQTPRYLIKTRGQQVTLSCSPISGHRSVSWYQQTPGQGLQFLFEYFSETQRNKGNFPGRFSGRQFSNSRSEMNVSTLELGDSALYLCASSLTGERGYGYTFGSGTRLTVV.

This sequence joins TRBV5-1 and TRBJ1-1; TRBD1 agrees at 8 bases. The CDR3 length is 14 residues. V was clipped by 2 bases and J by 1 base; unmatched bases: 1. Germline assignment: CDR1 SGHRS and CDR2 YFSETQ. CDR3 sequence reads: CASSFTGGNTEAFF. CDR3 sequence (DNA): TGCGCCAGCAGCTTTACAGGGGGGAACACTGAAGCTTTCTTT.

This rearrangement joins TRBV6-5 to TRBJ1-3; D uncertain. Trimming left V 5 bases short and J 1 base short, with 12 bases between. From germline, CDR1 is MNHEY and CDR2 SVGAGI. The CDR3 consists of 15 residues. The CDR3 loop is CASSLDKLSGNTIYF. The CDR3 DNA reads TGTGCCAGCAGTCTAGATAAGCTGTCTGGAAACACCATATATTTT.

The CDR3 protein is CASSLVPEKLFF. CDR3 sequence (DNA): TGTGCCAGCAGTCTTGTTCCGGAAAAACTGTTTTTT. The chain has TRBV14 and TRBJ1-4; D unclear. CDR3 length equals 12 residues. In germline, CDR1 is SGHDN, CDR2 FVKESK. Trimming removed 6 bases at V and 8 bases at J, with 10 bases between.

The CDR3 sequence is CSVKQGNPEAFF. The DNA of the CDR3 is TGCAGCGTAAAACAGGGAAATCCTGAAGCTTTCTTT. V gene TRBV29-1 combines with J gene TRBJ1-1, with D perhaps matching TRBD1 (6 bases). This CDR3 region has 12 residues. V shed 6 bases and J shed 6 bases, with 14 bases lying between them. In germline, CDR1 is SQVTM, CDR2 ANQGSEA.

The chain combines TRBV7-9 with TRBJ2-5, with 10 bases aligning to TRBD2. V shed 5 bases and J 5 bases; nucleotides not matched to a gene: 11. The CDR3 spans 16 residues. Germline-derived CDR1 and CDR2 are SEHNR and FQNEAQ (reference sequence). The CDR3 loop is CASSLGLAVKMETQYF. In DNA form, the CDR3 reads TGTGCCAGCAGCCTTGGACTAGCGGTTAAGATGGAGACCCAGTACTTC.

The V call is TRBV4-2, the J call TRBJ2-5; tentative D call: TRBD1 (6 bases). This CDR3 has 13 residues. Germline lookup yields CDR1 LGHNA and CDR2 YNFKEQ. The V gene lost 1 base and the J gene lost 7 bases, with 10 bases spanning the gap. CDR3 DNA: TGTGCCAGCAGCCAAGGGACAGACGGGACCCAGTACTTC. Residues: CASSQGTDGTQYF.

The chain is built from TRBV30 and TRBJ1-3, with 7 bases identical to TRBD1. There are 15 residues in the CDR3. Trimming took 0 bases from V and 9 from J; bases not matched to a gene: 11. CDR1 GTSNPN and CDR2 SVGIG come from the germline V gene (reference sequence). The CDR3 DNA reads TGTGCCTGGAGTGTTAAGGGGGCGGGCAGGAGCACCATATATTTT. The encoded protein is CAWSVKGAGRSTIYF.

The V and J genes are TRBV29-1 and TRBJ2-7; 9 nucleotides agree with TRBD2. The CDR3 length is 13 residues. V shed 2 bases and J 6 bases; nucleotides not matched to a gene: 5. The germline V gene has CDR1 SQVTM and CDR2 ANQGSEA. DNA of the CDR3: TGCAGCGTTGAATTAGCGGGAGAACGCGAGCAGTACTTC. Protein: CSVELAGEREQYF.

The chain uses TRBV5-1 and TRBJ1-1; a weak D match, TRBD1 (6 bases). The germline V and J ends were trimmed by 2 bases and 4 bases, with 12 bases remaining between them. The CDR3 totals 14 residues. Germline V gene sequence: CDR1 SGHRS, CDR2 YFSETQ. The CDR3 DNA reads TGCGCCAGCAGCTTTCTACAGGGCAGCACTGAAGCTTTCTTT. It translates to CASSFLQGSTEAFF.

The chain links TRBV5-1 to TRBJ1-2; the match to TRBD1 covers 8 bases. In germline, CDR1 is SGHRS, CDR2 YFSETQ. The V gene end was trimmed by 4 bases and the J gene end by 5 bases; junction bases not matched to a gene: 10. This CDR3 contains 15 residues. The CDR3 DNA follows: TGCGCCAGCAGCCCTGGAAGGACAGGGATATATGGCTACACCTTC. Its protein is CASSPGRTGIYGYTF. The full variable domain, rest sourced from reference TRBV5-1 and TRBJ1-2, is KAGVTQTPRYLIKTRGQQVTLSCSPISGHRSVSWYQQTPGQGLQFLFEYFSETQRNKGNFPGRFSGRQFSNSRSEMNVSTLELGDSALYLCASSPGRTGIYGYTFGSGTRLTVV.

The chain's CDR3 is CASSRDRASNTIYF. The CDR3, as DNA: TGTGCCAGCAGCCGGGACAGGGCTTCAAACACCATATATTTT. The chain uses TRBV6-5 and TRBJ1-3, with 9 bases identical to TRBD1. V shed 6 bases and J 6 bases; nucleotides not matched to a gene: 6. CDR1 is MNHEY and CDR2 is SVGAGI in the germline V gene. The CDR3 extends over 14 amino acids.

This chain uses TRBV5-1 with TRBJ1-2; D remains unclear. This CDR3 is built from 14 residues. CDR1 and CDR2 (germline): SGHRS, YFSETQ. Trimming removed 0 bases at V and 3 bases at J, with 9 bases between. CDR3 loop: CASSLEPEDYGYTF. CDR3 in DNA: TGCGCCAGCAGCTTGGAACCGGAGGACTATGGCTACACCTTC.

V usage is TRBV5-1 and J usage is TRBJ1-5, with TRBD1 matching 9 bases. The trim removed 4 bases at V and 6 bases at J, leaving 5 bases unmatched. CDR3 size: 14 residues. Per germline, CDR1 SGHRS and CDR2 YFSETQ. The CDR3 DNA is TGCGCCAGCAGCCCACAGGGGGCGGGTCAGCCCCAGCATTTT. Translated, it gives CASSPQGAGQPQHF.

The rearrangement uses TRBV29-1 and TRBJ2-5; the match to TRBD2 covers 13 bases. The CDR3 has 17 amino acids. V was clipped by 0 bases and J by 1 base; unmatched bases: 5. Per germline, CDR1 SQVTM and CDR2 ANQGSEA. CDR3 protein: CSVEEGLAGATQETQYF. CDR3 DNA: TGCAGCGTTGAAGAAGGACTAGCGGGAGCCACCCAAGAGACCCAGTACTTC.

The chain carries TRBV2 and TRBJ1-1; D may be TRBD1 (5 bases). The length of the CDR3 is 15 residues. V dropped 7 bases and J dropped 0 bases, with 15 bases sitting between them. Germline V gene lookup returns CDR1 SNHLY and CDR2 FYNNEI. CDR3 bases: TGTGCCAGCATTCAGGGATGGACCATGAACACTGAAGCTTTCTTT. Its protein is CASIQGWTMNTEAFF.

The chain carries TRBV29-1 and TRBJ2-7; 12 nucleotides line up with TRBD2. Germline loops: CDR1 SQVTM, CDR2 ANQGSEA. After removal of 7 bases from V and 2 bases from J, the junction contained 15 bases not matched to a gene. This CDR3 spans 17 amino acids. The CDR3 coding sequence is TGCAGCGCCAGGGGGCTAGCGGGGGGGCCAGGCCCCTACGAGCAGTACTTC. This sequence encodes CSARGLAGGPGPYEQYF.

This chain connects TRBV7-2 to TRBJ2-1, with D possibly matching TRBD1 (5 bases). Germline lookup yields CDR1 SGHTA and CDR2 FQGNSA. Trimming pared 3 bases from V and 6 bases from J, leaving 12 bases between. This CDR3 has 14 residues. The CDR3 region has the DNA TGTGCCAGCAGCTTCCCAGGGTATGGCAATGAGCAGTTCTTC. Translation: CASSFPGYGNEQFF.

The chain links TRBV5-4 to TRBJ1-1; weak D call: TRBD1 (5 bases). V gave up 5 bases and J gave up 4 bases, with 15 bases separating them. The germline CDR1 and CDR2 sequences are SGHNT and YYREEE (reference sequence). CDR3 length: 14 residues. CDR3 coding DNA: TGTGCCAGCAGTCACGGCGGGGGAACCACTGAAGCTTTCTTT. Translating gives CASSHGGGTTEAFF.

The chain uses TRBV5-1 and TRBJ1-1; D is unclear. CDR3 length equals 14 residues. From germline, CDR1 is SGHRS and CDR2 YFSETQ. With 0 bases removed from V and 4 bases from J, the gap between germline ends came to 10 bases. CDR3 in amino acids: CASSLVQDLTEAFF. CDR3 bases: TGCGCCAGCAGCTTGGTCCAGGATCTCACTGAAGCTTTCTTT.

The V and J genes are TRBV4-1 and TRBJ2-7; D might be TRBD2 (6 bases). The germline gives CDR1 MGHRA, CDR2 YSYEKL. The V and J ends lost 4 bases and 3 bases respectively, with 10 bases between them. The CDR3 runs to 13 residues. The CDR3 bases are TGCGCCAGCAGCCCCCCCGGGAGCTACGAGCAGTACTTC. Encoded protein: CASSPPGSYEQYF.

The chain recombines TRBV15 with TRBJ2-5, with 7 bases matching TRBD2. This CDR3 region has 15 residues. V was clipped by 0 bases and J by 6 bases; unmatched bases: 7. The germline CDR1 and CDR2 sequences are LNHNV and YYDKDF (reference sequence). The CDR3: CATSRDAGDLQTQYF. CDR3 in DNA: TGTGCCACCAGCAGAGACGCGGGGGACCTACAGACCCAGTACTTC.

The rearrangement links TRBV9 to TRBJ1-2, with 7 nucleotides matching TRBD1. Germline lookup yields CDR1 SGDLS and CDR2 YYNGEE. V shed 3 bases, J shed 1 base, and the junction held 9 bases outside the gene matches. This CDR3 is 16 amino acids long. CDR3 residues: CASSAKAGTDNYGYTF. The CDR3 nucleotides read TGTGCCAGCAGCGCCAAAGCCGGGACAGATAACTATGGCTACACCTTC.

The chain uses TRBV6-1 and TRBJ1-3, with TRBD1 matching over 10 bases. There are 14 residues in the CDR3. Germline V gene lookup returns CDR1 MNHNS and CDR2 SASEGT. J lost 4 bases, V lost 6 bases, and 3 bases had no gene match. Here the CDR3 reads CASRDRGSGNTIYF. The DNA for the CDR3 is TGTGCCAGCAGGGACAGGGGGTCCGGAAACACCATATATTTT.

This sequence joins TRBV5-1 and TRBJ2-1; perhaps TRBD2 as D (5 bases). The CDR3 is 13 amino acids. V was pared by 0 bases and J by 10 bases, with 11 bases between. CDR1 is SGHRS and CDR2 is YFSETQ in the germline V gene. CDR3 coding DNA: TGCGCCAGCAGCTTGGATTCGGGAACCGAGCAGTTCTTC. As protein: CASSLDSGTEQFF.

V and J are TRBV27 and TRBJ1-2, with D possibly TRBD1 on 5 matching bases. The CDR3 has 15 residues. CDR1 is MNHEY and CDR2 is SMNVEV in the germline V gene (reference sequence). V lost 5 bases and J lost 4, with 17 bases in between. The CDR3 DNA follows: TGTGCCAGCAGTCCCTTGGGGGGATTCCCCTATGGCTACACCTTC. Amino acid sequence: CASSPLGGFPYGYTF.

This chain joins TRBV7-6 and TRBJ2-7; D is possibly TRBD2 (5 bases). The germline V gene has CDR1 SGHVS and CDR2 FNYEAQ. Trimming removed 1 base from V and 3 bases from J, with 13 bases in between. The CDR3 is 15 amino acids. The CDR3 protein is CASSLGVTGNYEQYF. The CDR3 DNA reads TGTGCCAGCAGCTTAGGGGTCACCGGGAACTACGAGCAGTACTTC.

The chain combines TRBV16 with TRBJ2-1, with a possible D match to TRBD1 (5 bases). V shed 2 bases and J shed 8 bases, with 10 bases lying between them. Germline loops: CDR1 KGHSY, CDR2 FQNENV. There are 13 residues in the CDR3. In DNA form, the CDR3 reads TGTGCCAGCAGCCAACCAGGGAAGGATGAGCAGTTCTTC. This codes for CASSQPGKDEQFF.

The genes are TRBV7-3 and TRBJ2-1, with 10 bases that match TRBD2. The germline V gene encodes CDR1 SGHTA and CDR2 FQGTGA. The CDR3 has 16 residues. Trimming cost V 5 bases and J 0 bases; bases outside gene matches: 4. CDR3 bases: TGTGCCAGCAGCCCACGGACTAGCGGCTCCTACAATGAGCAGTTCTTC. It specifies CASSPRTSGSYNEQFF.